These 27 T cell receptor beta chains share one sample of origin, sequenced in a study of human T cells and chemical hapten exposure. Via MiXCR, TCRdb re-called the RACE reads, giving one row per CDR3 protein. This sample has roughly 360,000 distinct CDR3 sequences, with 4.8% found just once. Time point noted: patch test 1, 2 weeks after DPC sensitization. The treatment denotes: therapeutic diphenylcyclopropenone sensitization with weekly scalp DPC. The sequencing used whole blood, collected in connection with sensitization to the hapten diphenylcyclopropenone (DPC). These receptors originate from a woman aged 45 to 65 with alopecia areata. Some clones in this sample may be carry-over from other donors' samples.

In its sample, this clonotype was seen a few times. In DNA form, the CDR3 reads TGTGCCAGCAGCCCGAATAGGGACAGGCAAGAGACCCAGTACTTC. The encoded protein is CASSPNRDRQETQYF. This chain joins TRBV5-5 and TRBJ2-5; 8 bases fit TRBD1. The CDR3 extends over 15 amino acids. J lost 2 bases, V lost 4 bases, and 7 bases had no gene match. In germline, CDR1 is SGHKS, CDR2 YYEKEE (reference sequence).

The chain is built from TRBV3-1 and TRBJ2-3; TRBD1 or TRBD2 may be the D gene (5 bases each). Trimming cost V 2 bases and J 3 bases, with 18 bases left between them. Germline CDR1 and CDR2: LGHDT and YNNKEL (reference sequence). CDR3 length: 17 residues. The CDR3 sequence: CASSQLGTPARTDTQYF. The CDR3 coding sequence is TGTGCCAGCAGCCAATTAGGGACCCCGGCGAGGACAGATACGCAGTATTTT.

This clonotype was found many times. The chain combines TRBV25-1 with TRBJ1-6; D might be TRBD1 (5 bases). Trimming cost V 1 base and J 4 bases, with 14 bases left between them. The CDR3 loop spans 17 amino acids. Germline assignment: CDR1 MGHDK and CDR2 SYGVNS. CDR3 protein: CASSESRPGVYNSPLHF. Here the CDR3 DNA reads TGTGCCAGCAGTGAATCCCGTCCGGGGGTTTATAATTCACCCCTCCACTTT.

This chain links TRBV10-3 with TRBJ2-3, with TRBD2 identical over 14 bases. In germline, CDR1 is ENHRY, CDR2 SYGVKD. Trimming at V came to 6 bases and at J to 5 bases, leaving 4 bases not matched to a gene. This CDR3 is 15 amino acids long. CDR3 DNA sequence: TGTGCCATCAGCTCCGGGACTAGCGGGAGAGATACGCAGTATTTT. Its translation is CAISSGTSGRDTQYF.

In its sample, this clonotype was seen many times. CDR3 loop: CASSLPGMSTEAFF. CDR3 in DNA: TGTGCCAGCAGTTTACCAGGGATGAGCACTGAAGCTTTCTTT. The V and J genes are TRBV28 and TRBJ1-1, with D tentatively TRBD1 (5 bases). V shed 2 bases and J shed 4 bases, with 11 bases lying between them. This CDR3 has 14 residues. CDR1 and CDR2 (germline): MDHEN, SYDVKM. Based on the CDR3 plus reference TRBV28 and TRBJ1-1, the full variable domain is DVKVTQSSRYLVKRTGEKVFLECVQDMDHENMFWYRQDPGLGLRLIYFSYDVKMKEKGDIPEGYSVSREKKERFSLILESASTNQTSMYLCASSLPGMSTEAFFGQGTRLTVV.

This clonotype was picked up a small number of times. This chain joins TRBV15 and TRBJ2-3; 7 nucleotides line up with TRBD2. Germline CDR1 and CDR2: LNHNV and YYDKDF (reference sequence). The CDR3 runs 15 residues. V shed 5 bases, J shed 0 bases, and the junction held 5 bases outside the gene matches. The CDR3 region has the DNA TGTGCCACCAGCTTTGGGGGGGAAAGCACAGATACGCAGTATTTT. Translation gives CATSFGGESTDTQYF.

The chain links TRBV2 to TRBJ2-7, with TRBD2 identical over 9 bases. The V gene end was trimmed by 3 bases and the J gene end by 3 bases; junction bases not matched to a gene: 6. Germline CDR1 is SNHLY and CDR2 is FYNNEI. The CDR3 loop spans 15 amino acids. The CDR3, as DNA: TGTGCCAGCAGTGAGCCGCTAGCGGGGCTCTACGAGCAGTACTTC. Amino acids: CASSEPLAGLYEQYF.

The table lists this clonotype with a few counts. The CDR3 protein is CASSYDGGYTF. CDR3 coding DNA: TGTGCCAGCAGTTATGACGGGGGCTACACCTTC. The J gene is TRBJ1-2, the V gene TRBV6-6; no clear D gene. Germline V gives CDR1 MNHNY, CDR2 SVGAGI (reference sequence). This CDR3 is built from 11 residues. Trimming pared 3 bases from V and 8 bases from J, leaving 7 bases between.

The CDR3 is CSVEDTDTDTQYF. The CDR3 DNA follows: TGCAGCGTTGAAGACACAGACACAGATACGCAGTATTTT. The J gene is TRBJ2-3, the V gene TRBV29-1, with D unresolved. The germline V gene encodes CDR1 SQVTM and CDR2 ANQGSEA. The V and J ends lost 0 bases and 2 bases respectively, with 6 bases between them. The CDR3 covers 13 residues.

The chain joins TRBV20-1 to TRBJ1-6; D is unclear. V dropped 8 bases and J dropped 8 bases, with 1 base sitting between them. The CDR3 is 8 amino acids. CDR1 and CDR2 (germline): DFQATT, SNEGSKA (reference sequence). The CDR3 nucleotides are TGCAGTTATTCACCCCTCCACTTT. This encodes CSYSPLHF.

At least ten counts were recorded for this clonotype. V and J are TRBV6-2 or TRBV6-3 and TRBJ2-1; D gene ambiguous. This CDR3 is built from 13 residues. V lost 4 bases and J 3 bases, leaving 7 bases between the germline ends. Germline lookup yields CDR1 MNHEY and CDR2 SVGEGT. DNA for the CDR3: TGTGCCAGCAGTTGGAGCAGCTACAATGAGCAGTTCTTC. Translated, it gives CASSWSSYNEQFF.

J is TRBJ2-1 and V is TRBV7-2; TRBD2 might be the D (6 bases). Germline V lookup: CDR1 SGHTA, CDR2 FQGNSA. Trimming removed 3 bases from V and 6 bases from J, with 12 bases in between. The CDR3 totals 14 residues. The CDR3 region has the DNA TGTGCCAGCAGCTTGGGATTCGGGGGCAATGAGCAGTTCTTC. Its translation: CASSLGFGGNEQFF.

The table lists this clonotype with many counts. The chain carries TRBV6-1 and TRBJ2-7; D is tentatively TRBD1 or TRBD2 (5 bases each). The CDR3 sequence is 13 residues long. Trimming cost V 8 bases and J 3 bases, with 14 bases left between them. Germline-derived CDR1 and CDR2 are MNHNS and SASEGT. CDR3 bases: TGTGCCAGCGGCACGGGACGGTTCTACGAGCAGTACTTC. Its protein product is CASGTGRFYEQYF.

The table lists this clonotype with many counts. V and J are TRBV15 and TRBJ2-1; 14 bases are a match to TRBD2. The V gene's germline CDR1 is LNHNV and CDR2 YYDKDF (reference sequence). Trimming at V came to 3 bases and at J to 6 bases, leaving 10 bases not matched to a gene. The length of the CDR3 is 18 residues. Here the CDR3 DNA reads TGTGCCACCAGCAGTGATGGGACTAGCGGGAGCCATTTCAATGAGCAGTTCTTC. Amino acids: CATSSDGTSGSHFNEQFF.

There are many counts of this clonotype. CDR3 nucleotide sequence: TGTGCCAGCAGTTTCCCGACAGGCACCAACTATGGCTACACCTTC. It yields the protein CASSFPTGTNYGYTF. The chain has TRBV28 and TRBJ1-2, with D perhaps matching TRBD1 (6 bases). Per the germline V gene, CDR1 is MDHEN and CDR2 is SYDVKM. CDR3 length equals 15 residues. The V gene lost 3 bases and the J gene lost 2 bases, with 13 bases spanning the gap.

This clonotype has more than one count but fewer than ten. This chain connects TRBV7-9 to TRBJ2-3; 14 nucleotides align to TRBD2. V lost 1 base to trimming and J lost 5 bases; unmatched junction nucleotides: 8. The CDR3 extends over 18 amino acids. The germline V gene encodes CDR1 SEHNR and CDR2 FQNEAQ (reference sequence). CDR3 protein: CASSLVRLAGGPGDTQYF. The CDR3 DNA reads TGTGCCAGCAGCTTAGTTCGACTAGCGGGGGGGCCTGGAGATACGCAGTATTTT. Full variable domain (outside the CDR3, taken from reference TRBV7-9 and TRBJ2-3): DTGVSQNPRHKITKRGQNVTFRCDPISEHNRLYWYRQTLGQGPEFLTYFQNEAQLEKSRLLSDRFSAERPKGSFSTLEIQRTEQGDSAMYLCASSLVRLAGGPGDTQYFGPGTRLTVL.

This clonotype was counted only a few times. V is TRBV5-5 and J is TRBJ2-5; 7 nucleotides match TRBD1. V was clipped by 2 bases and J by 5 bases; unmatched bases: 6. The CDR3 is 14 amino acids. Looked up from germline, CDR1 is SGHKS and CDR2 is YYEKEE (reference sequence). CDR3 protein: CASSLGGPSETQYF. The CDR3 bases are TGTGCCAGCAGCTTAGGGGGCCCATCCGAGACCCAGTACTTC.

This clonotype appeared many times. The rearrangement uses TRBV6-2 or TRBV6-3 and TRBJ2-1; D unresolved. Germline CDR1 reads MNHEY; CDR2 reads SVGEGT. The CDR3 extends over 15 amino acids. V dropped 2 bases and J dropped 2 bases, with 10 bases sitting between them. The CDR3: CASSYAGGTYNEQFF. DNA for the CDR3: TGTGCCAGCAGTTACGCCGGCGGAACCTACAATGAGCAGTTCTTC.

This clonotype has a handful of counts. This chain links TRBV5-1 with TRBJ1-2, with 8 bases that match TRBD1. This CDR3 has 17 amino acids. Unmatched junction bases numbered 15, after V lost 4 bases and J lost 4 bases. The germline gives CDR1 SGHRS, CDR2 YFSETQ. Here the CDR3 DNA reads TGCGCCAGCAGCGCAGGACAGGGCGCCGCATTCTTCTATGGCTACACCTTC. Residues: CASSAGQGAAFFYGYTF. The full variable domain, completed using reference TRBV5-1 and TRBJ1-2, is KAGVTQTPRYLIKTRGQQVTLSCSPISGHRSVSWYQQTPGQGLQFLFEYFSETQRNKGNFPGRFSGRQFSNSRSEMNVSTLELGDSALYLCASSAGQGAAFFYGYTFGSGTRLTVV.

This clonotype was picked up many times. This chain uses TRBV20-1 with TRBJ2-1; possibly TRBD1 or TRBD2 for D (8 bases each). Germline loops: CDR1 DFQATT, CDR2 SNEGSKA (reference sequence). CDR3 length equals 16 residues. V lost 6 bases and J lost 6, with 24 bases in between. The CDR3 is CSAIRLGQGLGNEQFF. The DNA of the CDR3 is TGCAGTGCCATACGCTTAGGACAGGGACTAGGCAATGAGCAGTTCTTC.

This clonotype was observed many times. The genes are TRBV11-2 and TRBJ2-6; no firm D call. The CDR3 runs to 16 residues. V gave up 5 bases and J gave up 2 bases, with 13 bases separating them. Germline V gene data show CDR1 as SGHAT and CDR2 as FQNNGV. As DNA, the CDR3 is TGTGCCAGCAGCCCGGGCCACGCCCCTGGGGCCAACGTCCTGACTTTC. As protein: CASSPGHAPGANVLTF.

This clonotype was found a few times. The V and J genes are TRBV12-3 or TRBV12-4 and TRBJ1-6; no clear D gene. V was trimmed by 4 bases and J by 6 bases, leaving 7 bases between them. The CDR3 extends over 13 amino acids. The CDR3 nucleotides are TGTGCCAGCAGTTCGAGGCGTAATTCACCCCTCCACTTT. Translation: CASSSRRNSPLHF.

This clonotype was picked up a small number of times. CDR3 sequence: CASSPDSGGPSYEQYF. The CDR3 bases are TGTGCCAGCAGCCCCGATAGCGGGGGGCCCTCCTACGAGCAGTACTTC. The rearrangement uses TRBV6-5 and TRBJ2-7; TRBD2 aligns across 10 bases. The CDR3 is 16 amino acids. The V and J ends lost 6 bases and 0 bases, in that order; junction bases with no gene match: 8. Germline V gene sequence: CDR1 MNHEY, CDR2 SVGAGI.

In its sample, this clonotype was seen a few times. This chain links TRBV7-9 with TRBJ2-7; tentative D call: TRBD1 (6 bases). The CDR3 consists of 14 residues. Germline assignment: CDR1 SEHNR and CDR2 FQNEAQ (reference sequence). Trimming left V 5 bases short and J 1 base short, with 12 bases between. Written as DNA, the CDR3 is TGTGCCAGCAGCCCTACAGGGTTTTCCTACGAGCAGTACTTC. Translation: CASSPTGFSYEQYF. Drawing the rest from reference TRBV7-9 and TRBJ2-7, the complete variable domain is DTGVSQNPRHKITKRGQNVTFRCDPISEHNRLYWYRQTLGQGPEFLTYFQNEAQLEKSRLLSDRFSAERPKGSFSTLEIQRTEQGDSAMYLCASSPTGFSYEQYFGPGTRLTVT.

The sample holds many counts of this clonotype. The rearrangement joins TRBV7-2 to TRBJ2-3; 12 bases line up with TRBD2. CDR1 and CDR2 (germline): SGHTA, FQGNSA. The CDR3 is 16 residues long. Trimming removed 7 bases from V and 0 bases from J; junction bases left unmatched: 5. CDR3 sequence (DNA): TGTGCCAGCACCGACGGACTAGCGGGGAGCACAGATACGCAGTATTTT. Amino acid sequence: CASTDGLAGSTDTQYF.

V usage is TRBV11-2 and J usage is TRBJ1-5; possible D gene TRBD1, 5 bases. Germline lookup yields CDR1 SGHAT and CDR2 FQNNGV. The ends were cut back, 5 bases at V and 2 bases at J, with 13 bases in the middle. There are 15 residues in the CDR3. The CDR3 coding sequence is TGTGCCAGCAGCCTACATGGAGGGGGCAATCAGCCCCAGCATTTT. Translating it yields CASSLHGGGNQPQHF.

The chain couples TRBV7-2 to TRBJ2-3; 7 nucleotides match TRBD2. The CDR3 is made up of 13 amino acids. Trimming took 5 bases from V and 3 from J; bases not matched to a gene: 2. The germline gives CDR1 SGHTA, CDR2 FQGNSA. CDR3 residues: CASSMGGTDTQYF. CDR3 sequence (DNA): TGTGCCAGCAGCATGGGAGGGACAGATACGCAGTATTTT.